The rows below give T cell receptor beta chains drawn from one sample of a study of blood T cell repertoires in COVID-19. Sequenced by immunoSEQ multiplex PCR; TCRdb stores in-frame clones only, minus some. The sample includes some 220,000 clones, approximately 85% of them seen just once. Sample: peripheral blood. These receptors all stem from a man aged 50 to 60 with COVID-19, enrolled during active disease. CDR3s include the opening cysteine and the closing phenylalanine or tryptophan. The D gene is left open where the match is weak. Where a row states a size, it is once, few, many or the class of an expanded clone; other rows omit it.

J | V | size | D | DNA | CDR3
TRBJ2-2 | TRBV11-2 | . | TRBD2 | TGTGCCAGCAGCCTCCGCGGGGAGCGGGGGAACACCGGGGAGCTGTTTTTT | CASSLRGERGNTGELFF
TRBJ2-7 | TRBV6-2/TRBV6-3 | once | . | TGTGCCAGCAGTACGACTACTCCCTACGAGCAGTACTTC | CASSTTTPYEQYF
TRBJ2-5 | TRBV7-2 | . | TRBD2 | TGTGCCAGCAGCTTAGTTTCGGCTCGCGGGGGAAACCAAGAGACCCAGTACTTC | CASSLVSARGGNQETQYF
TRBJ1-4 | TRBV7-2 | once | . | TGTGCCAGCAGTTTAGGAGGGCTCCAGAGAGAAAAACTGTTTTTT | CASSLGGLQREKLFF
TRBJ2-1 | TRBV28 | . | . | TGTGCCAGCAGTTTAATAGGTACGGGGAACCACAATGAGCAGTTCTTC | CASSLIGTGNHNEQFF
TRBJ2-1 | TRBV3-1/TRBV3-2 | . | . | TGTGCCAGCAGCCATCACGCTAGTTTTTCCAATGAGCAGTTCTTC | CASSHHASFSNEQFF
TRBJ2-7 | TRBV14 | . | TRBD1 | TGTGCCAGCAGCCAAGCCGGGACAGGGACCTACGAGCAGTACTTC | CASSQAGTGTYEQYF
TRBJ2-7 | TRBV10-2 | . | TRBD2 | TGCGCCAGCACAGGGACTAGCGGTTCCTACGAGCAGTACTTC | CASTGTSGSYEQYF
TRBJ1-2 | TRBV6-1 | . | . | TGTGCCAGCAGTGAATTATCTCTGGCGGGGTACTATGGCTACACCTTC | CASSELSLAGYYGYTF
TRBJ2-2 | TRBV27 | . | . | TGTGCCAGCAGTTTTCACGGGGGTGCGAACACCGGGGAGCTGTTTTTT | CASSFHGGANTGELFF
TRBJ1-1 | TRBV4-1 | . | . | TGCGCCAGCAGCCAAGCTACACAGGGTTTGAACACTGAAGCTTTCTTT | CASSQATQGLNTEAFF
TRBJ2-7 | TRBV29-1 | . | TRBD1 | TGCAGCGTCGGCGGCATGACAGGGTCTCGATACGAGCAGTACTTC | CSVGGMTGSRYEQYF
TRBJ1-2 | TRBV30 | . | TRBD1 | TGTGCCTGGAGTGCCCACAGGGGTTTAGAAGGCTACACCTTC | CAWSAHRGLEGYTF
TRBJ1-5 | TRBV7-8 | few | . | TGTGCCAGCAGCTTAGACCGAGGAAATCAGCCCCAGCATTTT | CASSLDRGNQPQHF
TRBJ1-5 | TRBV19 | . | . | TGTGCCACCGACACACCAGGCAATCAGCCCCAGCATTTT | CATDTPGNQPQHF
TRBJ1-4 | TRBV2 | . | . | TGTGCCAGCAGTGACTCGCAGGGAGGGAATGAAAAACTGTTTTTT | CASSDSQGGNEKLFF
TRBJ2-1 | TRBV10-2 | few | . | TGCGCCAGCAGTGCTTCCCGCGGGACCCATTACAATGAGCAGTTCTTC | CASSASRGTHYNEQFF
TRBJ1-1 | TRBV6-5 | . | . | TGTGCCAGCAGACAAGATATTATCATGAACACTGAAGCTTTCTTT | CASRQDIIMNTEAFF
TRBJ2-5 | TRBV5-1 | . | TRBD2 | TGCGCCAGCAGCTTGGGTACAGCCGGGACTAGCGGGTACCAAGAGACCCAGTACTTC | CASSLGTAGTSGYQETQYF
TRBJ1-1 | TRBV4-1 | . | . | TGCGCCAGCAGCCAAGATCAGGGAATTAGGAACACTGAAGCTTTCTTT | CASSQDQGIRNTEAFF
TRBJ2-1 | TRBV4-1 | few | . | TGCGCCAGCAGCCGACAGACTGGCAATGAGCAGTTCTTC | CASSRQTGNEQFF
TRBJ2-3 | TRBV6-2/TRBV6-3 | once | TRBD2 | TGTGCCAGCAGTAGGGGCGCGGAATGGCGGGGGGGCGCGCAGTATTTT | CASSRGAEWRGGAQYF
TRBJ2-5 | TRBV18 | . | TRBD1 | TGTGCCAGCGCCCGGGACAGACAAGAGACCCAGTACTTC | CASARDRQETQYF
TRBJ2-1 | TRBV6-2/TRBV6-3 | . | . | TGTGCCAGCAGCTTCTCTCCCCGCTCCTACAATGAGCAGTTCTTC | CASSFSPRSYNEQFF
TRBJ2-1 | TRBV18 | . | TRBD1 | TGTGCCAGCTCACCCGGGACAGGGGGCCTAATTGAGCAGTTCTTC | CASSPGTGGLIEQFF
TRBJ1-2 | TRBV3-1/TRBV3-2 | . | TRBD1 | TGTGCCAGCAGCCGAGGGACAGGGGAGAAAGACTATGGCTACACCTTC | CASSRGTGEKDYGYTF
TRBJ2-3 | TRBV29-1 | . | TRBD1 | TGCAGCGGAGGGACAGGGGGCGGCACAGATACGCAGTATTTT | CSGGTGGGTDTQYF
TRBJ2-4 | TRBV5-1 | . | . | TGCGCCAGCAGCTTGGAGCATCCGGGTTTCGACATTCAGTACTTC | CASSLEHPGFDIQYF
TRBJ1-5 | TRBV5-8 | . | . | TGTGCCAGCAGCTTGTTCGTGAATCAGCCCCAGCATTTT | CASSLFVNQPQHF
TRBJ1-3 | TRBV2 | few | . | TGTGCCAGCAGATCTCAGGGTGGATCTGGAAACACCATATATTTT | CASRSQGGSGNTIYF
TRBJ1-1 | TRBV7-9 | . | . | TGTGCCAGCAGCCTCACTAGGGACACTGAAGCTTTCTTT | CASSLTRDTEAFF
TRBJ1-1 | TRBV7-2 | . | TRBD1 | TGTGCCAGCAGCCGCGTAACAGGGGGGACTGAAGCTTTCTTT | CASSRVTGGTEAFF
TRBJ1-2 | TRBV5-4 | few | . | TGTGCCAGCAGCCTGACAGGCGTTGGCTACACCTTC | CASSLTGVGYTF
TRBJ2-2 | TRBV3-1/TRBV3-2 | . | . | TGTGCCAGCAGCTATTTCCGGGGCGGGGAGCTGTTTTTT | CASSYFRGGELFF
TRBJ1-6 | TRBV6-1 | . | . | TGTGCCAGCAGTGAAGTGACCCGGAGGGAATCACCCCTCCACTTT | CASSEVTRRESPLHF
TRBJ2-1 | TRBV18 | . | TRBD2 | TGTGCCAGCTCACCACCTAGCGGGGGGGTTTACTACAATGAGCAGTTCTTC | CASSPPSGGVYYNEQFF
TRBJ2-7 | TRBV7-9 | . | . | TGTGCCAGCAGAGAAGTATGGGGCGCACGGCAGTACTTC | CASREVWGARQYF
TRBJ1-2 | TRBV18 | . | . | TGTGCCAGCTCGCAATCGATCAACTCAGGCTCGGTTAATGGCTACACCTTC | CASSQSINSGSVNGYTF
TRBJ2-7 | TRBV6-5 | few | TRBD1 | TGTGCCAGCAGTTACTCGGGACAGGGGGTCTACGAGCAGTACTTC | CASSYSGQGVYEQYF
TRBJ2-7 | TRBV6-4 | . | . | TGTGCCAGCATTTTCTACTCCTACGAGCAGTACTTC | CASIFYSYEQYF
TRBJ2-7 | TRBV6-5 | . | . | TGTGCCAGCAGTTACCACCCAGGCTCTGGCTCCTACGAGCAGTACTTC | CASSYHPGSGSYEQYF
TRBJ2-3 | TRBV4-1 | . | TRBD2 | TGCGCCAGCAGCTCCCTGACTAGCGGGGGGGTTCGAGATACGCAGTATTTT | CASSSLTSGGVRDTQYF
TRBJ1-5 | TRBV19 | . | . | TGTGCCAGTAGTATGGTACACGTTAATCAGCCCCAGCATTTT | CASSMVHVNQPQHF
TRBJ2-1 | TRBV7-6 | . | TRBD2 | TGTGCCAGCAGCCGCGTCGTGGGCGGGGGGGCCTATGAGCAGTTCTTC | CASSRVVGGGAYEQFF
TRBJ2-7 | TRBV7-9 | few | TRBD1 | TGTGCCAGCAGCCCCTGGACAGGGGACACCTACGAGCAGTACTTC | CASSPWTGDTYEQYF
TRBJ2-1 | TRBV14 | . | . | TGTGCCAGCAGCCAAGAGGCCTTTAGGGTTCCGGGGGATGAGCAGTTCTTC | CASSQEAFRVPGDEQFF
TRBJ1-6 | TRBV5-1 | once | TRBD1 | TGCGCCAGCAGCTTGGCCGGACAGGGAAGTTCACCCCTCCACTTT | CASSLAGQGSSPLHF
TRBJ1-5 | TRBV19 | . | . | TGTGCCAGTAACATAGGGGGAGGCAATCAGCCCCAGCATTTT | CASNIGGGNQPQHF